Presented here are 10 T cell receptor beta chains from one specimen sequenced in a study of T cell responses to AZD1222 COVID-19 vaccine (dated by TCRdb to about 2021). Taken with the paper, the label for time point translates to: baseline before first vaccination. Library creation used the immunoSEQ multiplex PCR assay. TCRdb obtained this table from immuneACCESS and retained in-frame rearrangements with V and J assigned. These tables miss some clones; where compared with another copy, unresolved V genes account for less than half of the shortfall, and the remainder is unexplained. This sample has 150,000 or so clones in its table, and about 91% of those were observed once. Clones ranked in the top ten supply less than 2% of the sample. The sequences come from peripheral blood, collected on day 0 of AZD1222 vaccination. The receptor source for this set is an adult in good health.

The J gene is TRBJ1-6, the V gene TRBV18, with 10 bases matching TRBD1. Germline CDR1 reads KGHSH; CDR2 reads LQKENI. Trimming cost V 3 bases and J 9 bases; bases outside gene matches: 14. The CDR3 has 18 amino acids. CDR3 amino acids: CASSPPLGLDRGGSPLHF. The CDR3 DNA follows: TGTGCCAGCTCACCCCCCCTTGGTTTGGACAGGGGGGGTTCACCCCTCCACTTT.

A single count supports this clone. The chain combines TRBV5-6 with TRBJ1-1; TRBD1 might be the D (5 bases). The germline V gene encodes CDR1 SGHDT and CDR2 YYEEEE. CDR3 length: 16 residues. V was pared by 1 base and J by 0 bases, with 13 bases between. Here the CDR3 reads CASSLRLGVMNTEAFF. DNA for the CDR3: TGTGCCAGCAGCTTGCGTTTGGGGGTCATGAACACTGAAGCTTTCTTT.

The J gene is TRBJ2-3, the V gene TRBV7-9; a possible D gene is TRBD2 (5 bases). This CDR3 is built from 13 residues. Germline loops: CDR1 SEHNR, CDR2 FQNEAQ (reference sequence). V shed 5 bases and J shed 6 bases, with 12 bases lying between them. The CDR3 is CASSPRAGDTQYF. CDR3 bases: TGTGCCAGCAGCCCGAGGGCCGGTGATACGCAGTATTTT.

The rearrangement joins TRBV7-9 to TRBJ2-1; 14 bases map to TRBD2. Germline CDR1 reads SEHNR; CDR2 reads FQNEAQ (reference sequence). Germline trimming cut 5 bases from V and 0 bases from J; bases unmatched to any gene: 6. The CDR3 runs 18 residues. CDR3 in DNA: TGTGCCAGCAGCGTGACTAGCGGGGGGGTGAGCTCCTACAATGAGCAGTTCTTC. Amino acids: CASSVTSGGVSSYNEQFF.

The chain has TRBV12-3 or TRBV12-4 and TRBJ2-5, with D perhaps TRBD1 or TRBD2 (5 bases each). Trimming shortened V by 7 bases and J by 4 bases, and 13 bases separated the two germline ends. The CDR3 spans 13 residues. CDR3 protein: CASTSRGLETQYF. DNA for the CDR3: TGTGCCAGCACCAGCCGGGGCCTAGAGACCCAGTACTTC.

The V call is TRBV10-2, the J call TRBJ2-3, with D perhaps TRBD2 (5 bases). The length of the CDR3 is 17 residues. Trimming removed 3 bases from V and 0 bases from J, with 16 bases in between. Germline CDR1 reads WSHSY; CDR2 reads SAAADI. CDR3 region: CASSETPTTASTDTQYF. The CDR3 bases are TGCGCCAGCAGTGAAACGCCGACTACCGCTAGCACAGATACGCAGTATTTT.

The gene calls are TRBV3-1 (or the pseudogene TRBV3-2) and TRBJ1-6, with D possibly matching TRBD1 (6 bases). V was shortened by 4 bases and J by 0 bases, with 22 bases between the two germline ends. In germline, CDR1 is LGHDT, CDR2 YNNKEL (reference sequence). This CDR3 has 20 amino acids. The CDR3 DNA reads as TGTGCCAGCAGCCCCAGGGGAGTCCCCATGATATCCTCCTATAATTCACCCCTCCACTTT. This encodes CASSPRGVPMISSYNSPLHF.

The chain joins TRBV19 to TRBJ2-5; a weak D match, TRBD1 (5 bases). V was pared by 4 bases and J by 5 bases, with 8 bases between. In germline, CDR1 is LNHDA, CDR2 SQIVND (reference sequence). The CDR3 runs to 12 residues. The CDR3 is CASSNRPETQYF. CDR3 in DNA: TGTGCCAGTAGTAACAGGCCGGAGACCCAGTACTTC.

V gene TRBV19 combines with J gene TRBJ1-2; perhaps TRBD1 as D (5 bases). Deletions cut 5 bases from V and 3 bases from J, with 10 bases between. Germline V gene sequence: CDR1 LNHDA, CDR2 SQIVND (reference sequence). The CDR3 is made up of 13 amino acids. CDR3 bases: TGTGCCAGTAGTCCCGTGGGGGACTATGGCTACACCTTC. This gives the protein CASSPVGDYGYTF.

A single count supports this clone. This chain links TRBV7-9 with TRBJ1-2; 7 bases match TRBD1. V lost 5 bases and J lost 4; bases outside the gene matches: 4. The CDR3 is 13 amino acids. CDR1 and CDR2 (germline): SEHNR, FQNEAQ (reference sequence). CDR3: CASSRDSFYGYTF. The CDR3, as DNA: TGTGCCAGCAGCCGGGACAGCTTCTATGGCTACACCTTC.